Listed below are T cell receptor beta chains from one sample, sequenced in a study of blood T cell repertoires in COVID-19. Data came from immunoSEQ multiplex PCR; TCRdb stores just in-frame clones and leaves some out. Found here are around 150,000 clones, about 89% of them singletons; the top ten hold less than 3%. Sample: peripheral blood. The receptor source for this set is a man in his fifties or sixties with acute or convalescent COVID-19. The conserved cysteine and the conserved F or W are not part of the CDR3 here. Fields, in order: CDR3 length, V gene, clone size, CDR3 protein. For some rows the clone size is stated as once, few or many, or as a class when expanded; others skip it.

>12|TRBV20-1|.
SASVRPSSYEQY
>9|TRBV19|.
ASRQGQPQH
>13|TRBV9|.
ASSLRTGGTDTQY
>15|TRBV21-1|once
ASSAGTGLAGGPEQY
>12|TRBV29-1|.
SVDDGGHRAEAF
>12|TRBV6-4|.
ASSESGSTDTQY
>13|TRBV20-1|.
SASPASGGDYEQY
>10|TRBV14|.
ASSQDGPGTF
>13|TRBV5-1|.
ASRKPGQPYNEQF
>13|TRBV14|.
ASSQEVRGSGTQY
>13|TRBV27|.
ASRLLNRGNQPQH
>11|TRBV27|.
ASSSLLNQPQH
>11|TRBV12-3/TRBV12-4|.
ASTPGTGGGYT
>12|TRBV5-1|.
ASSLGDAGTEAF
>12|TRBV5-1|once
ASSTQRNTGELF
>14|TRBV4-1|.
ASSQEGGAMNQPQH
>14|TRBV19|.
ASSTTSGGNTGELF
>12|TRBV6-5|.
ASSYSRREDTQY
>13|TRBV6-5|.
ARALGGRGNTEAF
>13|TRBV30|.
AWYTGGAGTGELF
>9|TRBV20-1|.
SAQRSGGYT
>10|TRBV11-2|.
ASSPAGGEQY
>13|TRBV5-1|.
ASSLVGGLNTEAF
>15|TRBV5-1|.
ASSPGTGTGTRYGYT
>12|TRBV19|.
ASSIAREVDTQY
>14|TRBV7-9|.
ASSLVDTPQAEKLF
>17|TRBV6-1|.
ASSDRGSGAIHSYNEQF
>12|TRBV9|.
ASSGQGAIGELF
>12|TRBV5-1|.
ASSLTNPFYGYT
>17|TRBV4-1|once
ASSQVSSGWTGEDYGYT
>13|TRBV5-4|.
ASSLGAGPDQPQH
>13|TRBV5-1|.
ASSLTGGRADTQY
>11|TRBV5-1|.
ASSPQSPDTQY
>10|TRBV12-5|.
ASGLFMDTQY
>13|TRBV6-5|.
ASSYSRGGSTEAF
>18|TRBV3-1/TRBV3-2|once
ASSQDLPSGGFSSYNEQF
>13|TRBV15|few
ATSRERRSNYGYT
>9|TRBV29-1|.
SAGHSYEQY
>13|TRBV6-5|.
ASSYQVAGNYGYT
>14|TRBV11-2|.
ASSFWDREGTDTQY
>14|TRBV5-1|.
ASSLKGLNRASEAF
>11|TRBV27|.
ASGEFMNTEAF
>13|TRBV19|.
ASSREQGRGEKLF
>10|TRBV2|.
ASSSRGDGYT
>9|TRBV3-1/TRBV3-2|.
ASSPGLVAF
>14|TRBV5-1|.
ASSLYASGGNNEQF
>13|TRBV6-6|once
ASSRDSASGNTIY
>14|TRBV11-2|.
ASSLRTSGGDNEQF
>13|TRBV7-8|.
ASSLALGQGREQY
>13|TRBV5-6|.
ASRGERDASYEQY
>12|TRBV5-6|.
ASSWIGGARGYT
>10|TRBV7-2|few
ASSLDSETQY
>11|TRBV6-5|.
ASRRTVNYGYT
>13|TRBV6-4|.
ASSEFSGVSHGYT
>10|TRBV4-1|.
ASSQDYNIQY
>9|TRBV19|.
ASNHAGEAF
>12|TRBV6-5|.
ATFSGDGDEKLF
>14|TRBV11-3|.
ASSLGGGRSPDIQY
>14|TRBV7-9|.
ASSPRLAGDQETQY